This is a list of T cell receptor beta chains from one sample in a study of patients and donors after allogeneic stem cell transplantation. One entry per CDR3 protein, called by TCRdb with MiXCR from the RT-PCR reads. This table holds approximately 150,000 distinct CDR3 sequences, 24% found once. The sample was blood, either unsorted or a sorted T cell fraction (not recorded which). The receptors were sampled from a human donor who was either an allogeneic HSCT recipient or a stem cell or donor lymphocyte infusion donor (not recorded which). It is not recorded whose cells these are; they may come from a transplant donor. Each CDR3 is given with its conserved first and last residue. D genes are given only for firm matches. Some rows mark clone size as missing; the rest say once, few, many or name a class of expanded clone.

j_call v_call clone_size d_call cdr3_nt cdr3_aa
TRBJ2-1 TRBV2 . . TGTGCCAGCAGTTTAAACAACAATGAGCAGTTCTTC CASSLNNNEQFF
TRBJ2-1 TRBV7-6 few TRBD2 TGTGCCAGCAGCCACCTAGCGGGAGATCCGTACAATGAGCAGTTCTTC CASSHLAGDPYNEQFF
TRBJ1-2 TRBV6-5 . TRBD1 TGTGCCACCTTAAGTCCCGGACAGGGGGCGCCGGGCTACACCTTC CATLSPGQGAPGYTF
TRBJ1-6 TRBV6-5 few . TGTGCCAGCAGACCAAACGATAATTCACCCCTCCACTTT CASRPNDNSPLHF
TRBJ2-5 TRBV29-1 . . TGCAGCGTTGAGGAGACCCAGTACTTC CSVEETQYF
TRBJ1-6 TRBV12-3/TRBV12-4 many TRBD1 TGTGCCAGCAGCCGGACAGGACCGAACTCACCCCTCCACTTT CASSRTGPNSPLHF
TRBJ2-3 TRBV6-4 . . TGTGCCAGCAGTGACGAATTCGGCACAGATACGCAGTATTTT CASSDEFGTDTQYF
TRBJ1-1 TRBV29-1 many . TGCAGCGTTGAAGTTCAACAGAAAGGTTTTGAAGCTTTCTTT CSVEVQQKGFEAFF
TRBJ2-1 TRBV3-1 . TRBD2 TGTGCCAGCAGCCCCACTGTTGAGCGGGGAAATGAGCAGTTCTTC CASSPTVERGNEQFF
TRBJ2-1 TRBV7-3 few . TGTGCCAGCAGCTTAATAGGGGGCTACAATGAGCAGTTCTTC CASSLIGGYNEQFF
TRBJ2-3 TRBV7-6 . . TGTGCCAGCAGCTTGGTGCACACAGATACGCAGTATTTT CASSLVHTDTQYF
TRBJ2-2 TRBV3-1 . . TGTGCCAGCAGTACCTGGGACGGCACCGGGGAGCTGTTTTTT CASSTWDGTGELFF
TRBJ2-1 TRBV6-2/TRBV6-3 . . TGTGCCAGCAGTTATCCGTCTCCACGAACAGTACAAGTGCAGTTCTTC CASSYPSPRTVQVQFF
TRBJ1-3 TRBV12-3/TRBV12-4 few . TGTGCCAGCAGTTTCGACACCATATATTTT CASSFDTIYF
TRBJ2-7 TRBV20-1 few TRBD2 TGCAGTGCTGGTGGACTAGCGGTCTACGAGCAGTACTTC CSAGGLAVYEQYF
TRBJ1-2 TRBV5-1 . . TGCGCCAGCAGCTCCCGGGGCCGGACAAACTATGGCTACACCTTC CASSSRGRTNYGYTF
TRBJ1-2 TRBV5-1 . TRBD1 TGCGCCAGCAGCTTTCAGGGGGATGGCTACACCTTC CASSFQGDGYTF
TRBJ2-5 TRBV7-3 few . TGTGCCAGCAGCGAATCCGAGGTTGAGGAGACCCAGTACTTC CASSESEVEETQYF
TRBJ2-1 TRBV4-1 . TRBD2 TGCGCCAGCAGCCAAGTACGGCTAGCAGCGGGGTATTATGAGCAGTTCTTC CASSQVRLAAGYYEQFF
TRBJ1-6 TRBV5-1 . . TGCGCCAGCAGCCCTTCTGGGGGCGATTCACCCCTCCACTTT CASSPSGGDSPLHF
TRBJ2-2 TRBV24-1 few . TGTGCCACCAGTGATCCGGCTGGCGCCGGGGAGCTGTTTTTT CATSDPAGAGELFF
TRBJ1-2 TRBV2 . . TGTGCCAGCAGCCCGATGGTGGATAACTATGGCTACACCTTC CASSPMVDNYGYTF
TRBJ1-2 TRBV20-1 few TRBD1 TGCAGTGCTTTCACTCCGGGACAGGCTCCTTATGGCTACACCTTC CSAFTPGQAPYGYTF
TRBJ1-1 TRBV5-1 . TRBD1 TGCGCCAGCAGCCTGGGAGACAGGGGGAACACTGAAGCTTTCTTT CASSLGDRGNTEAFF
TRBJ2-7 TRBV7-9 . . TGTGCCAGCAGCTTAGAGTGGACAGCCAAAACCTACGAGCAGTACTTC CASSLEWTAKTYEQYF
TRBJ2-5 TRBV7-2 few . TGTGCCAGCCGGCAGGCTACAGGATCAGAGACCCAGTACTTC CASRQATGSETQYF
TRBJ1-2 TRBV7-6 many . TGTGCCAGCAGCCCCCAATGGGGCTCTAACTATGGCTACACCTTC CASSPQWGSNYGYTF
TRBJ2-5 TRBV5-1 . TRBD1 TGCGCCAGCAGCCAGGGACAGGGTTACCAAGAGACCCAGTACTTC CASSQGQGYQETQYF
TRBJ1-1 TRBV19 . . TGTGCCAGTAGACCAAGGGGGGGTGAAGCTTTCTTT CASRPRGGEAFF
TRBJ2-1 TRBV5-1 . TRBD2 TGCGCCAGCAGCTTGGGACTAGCGGACTACAATGAGCAGTTCTTC CASSLGLADYNEQFF
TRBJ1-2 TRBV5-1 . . TGCGCCAGCAGCTTGGGAGAACCCGGCTATGGCTACACCTTC CASSLGEPGYGYTF
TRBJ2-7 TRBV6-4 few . TGTGCCAGCAGTATTAAACGGACAGAGGTTACCTACGAGCAGTACTTC CASSIKRTEVTYEQYF
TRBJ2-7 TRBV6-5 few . TGTGCCAGCAACGCCTTACGTCAGGGGCCCTACGAGCAGTACTTC CASNALRQGPYEQYF
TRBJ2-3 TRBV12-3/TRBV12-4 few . TGTGCCAGCAGAGTGGAACTACCAGCTCCAGATACGCAGTATTTT CASRVELPAPDTQYF
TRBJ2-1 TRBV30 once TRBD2 TGTGCCTGGAGAGGGCGGGAGGGCCCGAATGAGCAGTTCTTC CAWRGREGPNEQFF
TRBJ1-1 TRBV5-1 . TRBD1 TGCGCCAGCCGGTTACAGGGGGTCACTGAAGCTTTCTTT CASRLQGVTEAFF
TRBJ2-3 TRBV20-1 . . TGCAGTGCCAAACGTGGTTACAGGGAGAGCACAGATACGCAGTATTTT CSAKRGYRESTDTQYF
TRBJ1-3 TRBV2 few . TGTGCCACCCACAACAGGTTCCAGGACCCTGGAAACACCATATATTTT CATHNRFQDPGNTIYF
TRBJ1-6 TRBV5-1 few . TGCGCCAGCAGCTTGATTGAGCTGGGAGATAATTCACCCCTCCACTTT CASSLIELGDNSPLHF
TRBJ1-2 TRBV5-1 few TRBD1 TGCGCCAGCAGCTTGGAGGGACAGGCGGCCGGAGGCTACACCTTC CASSLEGQAAGGYTF